This T cell receptor beta chain was documented in a study of post-analysis software for immune sequencing data. Study at large: Secondary progressive, relapsing-remitting and progressive-relapsing multiple sclerosis were among the included disease courses. General study points: About five TRBV segments, including TRBV5-6, TRBV5-1 and TRBV20-1, were more frequent in patients than controls. Multiple sclerosis patients had significantly lower normalized Chao1 diversity than controls.

To note about this clonotype: Its antigen is still unknown.

The CDR3 is 13 residues long. Trimming shortened V by 0 bases and J by 0 bases, and 5 bases separated the two germline ends. CDR1 is DFQATT and CDR2 is SNEGSKA in the germline V gene (reference sequence). Unique-molecular-identifier-tagged TCR beta cDNA libraries were used. TCRdb analysed the PCR reads with MiXCR anew, one entry per CDR3 protein. Of approximately 730,000 distinct CDR3 sequences in the sample, 25% to 30% were seen once. The chain combines TRBV20-1 with TRBJ1-1; D uncertain. This sequence was found in a girl aged 10 to 17 with multiple sclerosis. Sequenced sample: blood. CDR3 sequence (DNA): TGCAGTGCTAGAGAAGGGCTGAACACTGAAGCTTTCTTT. Amino acid sequence: CSAREGLNTEAFF.